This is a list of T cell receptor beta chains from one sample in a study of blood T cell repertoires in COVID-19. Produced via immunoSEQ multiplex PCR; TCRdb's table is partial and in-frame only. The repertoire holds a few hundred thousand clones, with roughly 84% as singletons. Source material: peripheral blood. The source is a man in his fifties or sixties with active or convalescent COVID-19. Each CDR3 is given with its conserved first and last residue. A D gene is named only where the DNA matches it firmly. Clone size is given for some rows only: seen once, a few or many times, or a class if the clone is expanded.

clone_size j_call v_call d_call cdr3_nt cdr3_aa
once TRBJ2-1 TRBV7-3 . TGTGCCAGCAGCTTGGGGGCTTACAATGAGCAGTTCTTC CASSLGAYNEQFF
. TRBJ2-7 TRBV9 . TGTGCCAGCAGCGTATTTGAGGGAGCCTACGAGCAGTACTTC CASSVFEGAYEQYF
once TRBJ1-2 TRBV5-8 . TGTGCCAGCAGCTTGGGGGCCAAGGCTAACTATGGCTACACCTTC CASSLGAKANYGYTF
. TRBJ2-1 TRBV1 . TGCACCAGCTGCCGGGACAGGGGACGATTAATAGCGGGGCCTCCTACCGGAGAGCAGTTCTTC CTSCRDRGRLIAGPPTGEQFF
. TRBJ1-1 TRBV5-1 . TGCGCCAGCAGCTTGCTGGAGCGGACGAACACTGAAGCTTTCTTT CASSLLERTNTEAFF
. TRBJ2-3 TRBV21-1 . TGTGCCAGCAGCAAAGTTTCGGGACTAGCGGGCCCCCGGATGGATACGCAGTATTTT CASSKVSGLAGPRMDTQYF
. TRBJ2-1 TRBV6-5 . TGTGCCAGCAGTTTAATGTCTGCGAGGGGGGGGAATGAGCAGTTCTTC CASSLMSARGGNEQFF
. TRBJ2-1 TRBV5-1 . TGCGCCAGCAGCTTGGCGGCGGGCAACTCCTACAATGAGCAGTTCTTC CASSLAAGNSYNEQFF
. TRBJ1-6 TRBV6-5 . TGTGCCAGCAGTTTTCAGGGGATGAGACCCCTCCACTTT CASSFQGMRPLHF
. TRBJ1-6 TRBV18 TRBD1 TGTGCCAGCTCACCCCAGACAGGGGATTCACCCCTCCACTTT CASSPQTGDSPLHF
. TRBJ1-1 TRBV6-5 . TGTGCCAGCAGCCGCGTTGGGGCTCGGGCGGAAGCTTTCTTT CASSRVGARAEAFF
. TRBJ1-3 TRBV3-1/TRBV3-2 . TGTGCCAGCAGCCAAGATCAGGTCTCTGGAAACACCATATATTTT CASSQDQVSGNTIYF
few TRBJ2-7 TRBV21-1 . TGTGCCAGCAGTTTCGGAGGGCCCTCAGGGCAGTACTTC CASSFGGPSGQYF
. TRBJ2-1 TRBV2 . TGTGCCAGCAAGGACAGGCTACGAGGCGGGATACCCCGCTCCTACAATGAGCAGTTCTTC CASKDRLRGGIPRSYNEQFF
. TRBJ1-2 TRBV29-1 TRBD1 TGCAGCGCCGGACAGGGGAGCGGCTACACCTTC CSAGQGSGYTF
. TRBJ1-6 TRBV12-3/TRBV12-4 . TGTGCCAGCAGTTCCCGAGGAGGGTGGGCCCTCCACTTT CASSSRGGWALHF
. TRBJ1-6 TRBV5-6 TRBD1 TGTGCCAGCAGCTTGGGACAGGGGGCTTATTCACCCCTCCACTTT CASSLGQGAYSPLHF
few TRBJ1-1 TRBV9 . TGTGCCAGCAGCGGGACTGTATCGGCCGTCGGAGAAGCTTTCTTT CASSGTVSAVGEAFF
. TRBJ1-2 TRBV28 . TGTGCCAGCAGCCTGGGGGGGGACTATGGCTACACCTTC CASSLGGDYGYTF
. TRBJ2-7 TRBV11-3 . TGTGCCAGCAGCTTAGAGCGGCGACTGGCGCAGTACTTC CASSLERRLAQYF
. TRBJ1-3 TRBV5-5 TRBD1 TGTGCCAGCAGCTTGGTGACAGGGGGCGGCGGCATATATTTT CASSLVTGGGGIYF
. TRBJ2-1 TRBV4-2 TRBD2 TGTGCCAGCAGCCAAGAGACTAGCGGGATAATGTACAATGAGCAGTTCTTC CASSQETSGIMYNEQFF
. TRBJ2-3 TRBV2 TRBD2 TGTGCCAGCAGTGAAGGACTAGCGGGGAGCACAGATACGCAGTATTTT CASSEGLAGSTDTQYF
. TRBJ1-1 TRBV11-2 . TGTGCCAGCAGCTTAGATGGGCAGATGAACACTGAAGCTTTCTTT CASSLDGQMNTEAFF
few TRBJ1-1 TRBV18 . TGTGCCAGTCACAGGGATTACACTGAAGCTTTCTTT CASHRDYTEAFF
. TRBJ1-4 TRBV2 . TGTGCCGGGAGGACGGAGTTTCGCGAAAAACTGTTTTTT CAGRTEFREKLFF
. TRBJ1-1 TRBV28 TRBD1 TGTGCCAGCAGAACCTTTTCGACAGGGGGAGAAGAAGCTTTCTTT CASRTFSTGGEEAFF
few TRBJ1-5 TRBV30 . TGTGCCTGGAGTGAAGGGGTTGGCAATCAGCCCCAGCATTTT CAWSEGVGNQPQHF
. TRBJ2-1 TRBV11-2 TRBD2 TGTGCCAGCAGCTTAGGTCGTGCGACTAGCGGCCATGAGCAGTTCTTC CASSLGRATSGHEQFF
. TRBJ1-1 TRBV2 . TGTGCCAGCAGTGGACAGGCTAAGTTTTATAACACTGAAGCTTTCTTT CASSGQAKFYNTEAFF
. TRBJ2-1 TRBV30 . TGTGCCTGGAGTTCCTACGACTCGGAGCAGTTCTTC CAWSSYDSEQFF
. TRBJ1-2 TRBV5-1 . TGCGCCAGCAGCTCGACTCCGGGACAAAGCTCCTATGGCTACACCTTC CASSSTPGQSSYGYTF
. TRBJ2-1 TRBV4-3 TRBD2 TGCGCCAGCAGCCAGGCGGGGGGCTACAATGAGCAGTTCTTC CASSQAGGYNEQFF
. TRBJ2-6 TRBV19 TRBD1 TGTGCCAGTAGCGAACAGGGGGCGGTTGGGGCCAACGTCCTGACTTTC CASSEQGAVGANVLTF
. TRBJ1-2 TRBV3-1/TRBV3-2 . TGTGCCAGCAGCCAGGTTGACAGGTCGAACTATGGCTACACCTTC CASSQVDRSNYGYTF
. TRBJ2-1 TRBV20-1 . TGCAGTGCTAGTAGGTCCAGCGATCGCCGGGAGCAGTTCTTC CSASRSSDRREQFF
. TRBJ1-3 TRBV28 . TGTGCCAGCAGTTTAGGGCTCGACACCATATATTTT CASSLGLDTIYF
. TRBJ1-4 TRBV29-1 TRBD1 TGCAGCGTCTCCGACAGGGGGGTGGAAAAACTGTTTTTT CSVSDRGVEKLFF
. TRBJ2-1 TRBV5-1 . TGCGCCAGCAGATTCACAGGTAATTCCTACAATGAGCAGTTCTTC CASRFTGNSYNEQFF
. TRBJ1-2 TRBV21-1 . TGTGCCAGCAGCAAAAATTTTGCGGACAGGGGGCGCGATGGCTACACCTTC CASSKNFADRGRDGYTF
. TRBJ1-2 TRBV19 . TGTGCCAGTCGTCCGGGACACGCTAACTATGGCTACACCTTC CASRPGHANYGYTF